Listed below are T cell receptor beta chains from one sample, sequenced in a study of CD8 T cells in Susac syndrome. TCRdb reprocessed the immunoSEQ multiplex PCR reads with MiXCR, giving one entry per CDR3 protein. The data hold some 150,000 distinct CDR3 sequences, with just under 97% observed a single time. The source material was CD8+ T cells from PBMCs. The receptors derive from a human donor with multiple sclerosis. CDR3s include the opening cysteine and the closing phenylalanine or tryptophan. The D gene is left open where the match is weak. Only some rows state a clone size, as once, few, many or a class for expanded clones.

TRBD2,.,TRBJ2-5,TRBV7-8,CASSLGAGGLETQYF,TGTGCCAGCAGCTTAGGAGCGGGGGGCCTAGAGACCCAGTACTTC
.,.,TRBJ1-2,TRBV13,CASSSLMDGYTF,TGTGCCAGCAGCTCCCTTATGGATGGCTACACCTTC
.,.,TRBJ2-5,TRBV20-1,CSARDLDISTETQYF,TGCAGTGCTAGAGATCTTGATATATCGACAGAGACCCAGTACTTC
TRBD1,.,TRBJ1-5,TRBV13,CASSIGQGYQPQHF,TGTGCCAGCAGCATCGGACAGGGGTATCAGCCCCAGCATTTT
TRBD1,once,TRBJ2-7,TRBV9,CASSVNTGDEQYF,TGTGCCAGCAGCGTCAATACAGGGGACGAGCAGTACTTC
.,once,TRBJ2-7,TRBV7-8,CASSFGTAGSYEQYF,TGTGCCAGCAGCTTTGGTACAGCCGGATCCTACGAGCAGTACTTC
.,few,TRBJ2-3,TRBV20-1,CSASGEDTQYF,TGCAGTGCTAGCGGGGAAGATACGCAGTATTTT
.,few,TRBJ2-3,TRBV12-3/TRBV12-4,CASSLAGSTDTQYF,TGTGCCAGCAGTTTGGCCGGTAGCACAGATACGCAGTATTTT
TRBD2,.,TRBJ2-1,TRBV11-2,CASSLDRLAGDEQFF,TGTGCCAGCAGCTTAGATCGTCTAGCGGGGGATGAGCAGTTCTTC
TRBD1,.,TRBJ1-1,TRBV7-9,CASSYGTGLNTEAFF,TGTGCCAGCAGCTACGGGACAGGATTGAACACTGAAGCTTTCTTT
.,.,TRBJ2-7,TRBV25-1,CASSDRHHSYEQYF,TGTGCCAGCAGTGATCGACACCACTCCTACGAGCAGTACTTC
.,.,TRBJ1-1,TRBV27,CASSPQGLGEAFF,TGTGCCAGCAGTCCACAGGGTCTGGGTGAAGCTTTCTTT
TRBD1,.,TRBJ1-2,TRBV3-1,CASSQGLDRANYGYTF,TGTGCCAGCAGCCAAGGCCTGGACAGGGCTAACTATGGCTACACCTTC
.,.,TRBJ1-6,TRBV6-1,CASSDPNRGLGDSPLHF,TGTGCCAGCAGTGACCCCAATCGAGGCCTTGGGGATTCACCCCTCCACTTT
.,.,TRBJ2-3,TRBV4-1,CASSPSLYRGGDTQYF,TGCGCCAGCAGCCCTTCCCTTTACCGAGGGGGAGATACGCAGTATTTT
.,.,TRBJ1-1,TRBV2,CASSDDSSTLNTEAFF,TGTGCCAGCAGTGATGACAGCTCAACCTTGAACACTGAAGCTTTCTTT
TRBD1,.,TRBJ2-1,TRBV3-1,CASSERGPSSYNEQFF,TGTGCCAGCAGTGAAAGGGGGCCGAGCTCCTACAATGAGCAGTTCTTC
.,.,TRBJ1-1,TRBV29-1,CSVVQGSMNTEAFF,TGCAGCGTTGTACAGGGTAGCATGAACACTGAAGCTTTCTTT
.,.,TRBJ1-1,TRBV29-1,CSVPWGTEAFF,TGCAGCGTACCGTGGGGGACTGAAGCTTTCTTT
TRBD1,.,TRBJ1-3,TRBV30,CASTGMEINTIYF,TGTGCCTCGACAGGGATGGAGATCAACACCATATATTTT
.,.,TRBJ1-2,TRBV7-9,CASNDGLVNYGYTF,TGTGCCAGCAACGACGGCTTAGTCAACTATGGCTACACCTTC
.,once,TRBJ1-5,TRBV19,CASSFGHNSNQPQHF,TGTGCCAGTAGTTTCGGACATAATAGCAATCAGCCCCAGCATTTT
TRBD2,once,TRBJ2-1,TRBV29-1,CSVEEAGHATYNEQFF,TGCAGCGTTGAAGAAGCGGGGCATGCCACCTACAATGAGCAGTTCTTC
.,.,TRBJ2-1,TRBV24-1,CATSVGDSTYNEQFF,TGTGCCACCAGTGTGGGAGACAGCACATACAATGAGCAGTTCTTC
.,.,TRBJ2-3,TRBV3-1,CASSQGDLRPGDTQYF,TGTGCCAGCAGCCAAGGGGACCTAAGACCGGGAGATACGCAGTATTTT
TRBD1,.,TRBJ1-5,TRBV30,CAWSTTGVGQPQHF,TGTGCCTGGAGCACGACAGGGGTTGGACAGCCCCAGCATTTT
.,.,TRBJ1-6,TRBV15,CATSRVGGSPLHF,TGTGCCACCAGCAGAGTGGGGGGTTCCCCCCTCCACTTT
.,.,TRBJ2-1,TRBV30,CAWSDSYNEQFF,TGTGCCTGGAGTGACTCCTACAATGAGCAGTTCTTC
TRBD1,.,TRBJ2-7,TRBV6-6,CASETGGREQYF,TGTGCCAGCGAGACAGGGGGCCGTGAGCAGTACTTC
TRBD1,.,TRBJ1-4,TRBV20-1,CSARGDRGLWEKLFF,TGCAGTGCTAGAGGGGACAGGGGTTTATGGGAAAAACTGTTTTTT
.,.,TRBJ1-2,TRBV30,CAWSGNVYGYTF,TGTGCCTGGAGTGGGAACGTTTATGGCTACACCTTC
.,.,TRBJ2-7,TRBV20-1,CSAAATGSYEQYF,TGCAGTGCAGCGGCGACGGGCTCCTACGAGCAGTACTTC
.,.,TRBJ1-1,TRBV12-3/TRBV12-4,CASSGVNTEAFF,TGTGCCAGCAGTGGAGTGAACACTGAAGCTTTCTTT
.,.,TRBJ2-1,TRBV5-1,CASSLLGSNEQFF,TGCGCCAGCAGCTTGTTAGGGTCCAATGAGCAGTTCTTC
.,.,TRBJ1-1,TRBV9,CASSVPGVNTEAFF,TGTGCCAGCAGCGTGCCAGGGGTGAACACTGAAGCTTTCTTT
.,.,TRBJ2-5,TRBV4-1,CASSQGLAIQETQYF,TGCGCCAGCAGCCAAGGGTTGGCGATACAAGAGACCCAGTACTTC
.,.,TRBJ2-2,TRBV7-7,CASSHRDNTGELFF,TGTGCTAGCAGCCACCGGGACAACACCGGGGAGCTGTTTTTT
.,.,TRBJ2-5,TRBV4-1,CASADIHGPAGWETQYF,TGCGCCAGCGCGGATATTCACGGACCGGCAGGTTGGGAGACCCAGTACTTC
TRBD2,.,TRBJ2-1,TRBV20-1,CSAAGRPGLGGREQFF,TGCAGCGCAGCGGGGAGACCGGGACTAGGGGGTCGGGAGCAGTTCTTC
.,.,TRBJ2-1,TRBV12-5,CASGLVQFF,TGTGCTAGTGGTTTAGTGCAGTTCTTC
.,.,TRBJ1-1,TRBV25-1,CASSLSGATEAFF,TGTGCCAGCAGTTTATCAGGGGCCACTGAAGCTTTCTTT
TRBD2,.,TRBJ2-7,TRBV20-1,CSARDLSGASSYEQYF,TGCAGTGCTAGAGACCTAAGCGGGGCAAGCTCCTACGAGCAGTACTTC
.,.,TRBJ2-1,TRBV27,CASSFGGVFRNEQFF,TGTGCCAGCAGTTTCGGCGGGGTGTTTCGCAATGAGCAGTTCTTC
.,.,TRBJ1-5,TRBV2,CASSDWGYNQPQHF,TGTGCCAGCAGTGACTGGGGGTACAATCAGCCCCAGCATTTT
TRBD2,.,TRBJ2-3,TRBV29-1,CSVGGLADTDTQYF,TGCAGCGTGGGTGGACTAGCGGATACAGATACGCAGTATTTT
.,.,TRBJ1-6,TRBV6-6,CASSYLGSLYNSPLHF,TGTGCCAGCAGTTACTTGGGGTCCTTGTATAATTCACCCCTCCACTTT
.,.,TRBJ2-2,TRBV9,CASGGWTGELFF,TGTGCCAGCGGTGGGTGGACCGGGGAGCTGTTTTTT